The 28 T cell receptor beta chains reported below all come from one sample, sequenced in a study of neoadjuvant nivolumab and ipilimumab in lung cancer. Measured with immunoSEQ multiplex PCR; TCRdb has only the in-frame clones, and not every one. This sample has approximately 15,000 clones, with 55% to 70% found just once. The sequencing here drew on peripheral blood, taken after neoadjuvant nivolumab, alone or with ipilimumab, at or shortly before surgery. These TCRs come from an adult with non-small cell lung cancer.

The chain links TRBV18 to TRBJ2-3; 10 bases align to TRBD2. This CDR3 has 16 amino acids. The J segment lost 1 base and the V segment lost 2 bases, leaving 3 bases of the junction unmatched. CDR1 and CDR2 from the germline V gene are KGHSH and LQKENI. CDR3 DNA: TGTGCCAGCTCACCAATGCTAGCGGGAGGCACAGATACGCAGTATTTT. Amino acids: CASSPMLAGGTDTQYF.

In this sample, this clone turned up once. The chain employs TRBV29-1 and TRBJ1-5; D is uncertain. With 4 bases removed from V and 4 bases from J, the gap between germline ends came to 11 bases. Germline assignment: CDR1 SQVTM and CDR2 ANQGSEA. There are 13 residues in the CDR3. The CDR3 DNA sequence: TGCAGCGTTGTCTTTGGTTTTAATCAGCCCCAGCATTTT. It translates to CSVVFGFNQPQHF.

This chain links TRBV25-1 with TRBJ2-2; possibly TRBD1 for D (5 bases). Per the germline V gene, CDR1 is MGHDK and CDR2 is SYGVNS. The CDR3 sequence is 15 residues long. V was cut by 6 bases and J by 0 bases, with 11 bases left in between. The CDR3 DNA reads as TGTGCCAGCAGAAGGGGATCCGCGAACACCGGGGAGCTGTTTTTT. As protein: CASRRGSANTGELFF.

The rearrangement joins TRBV4-3 to TRBJ1-4; D uncertain. The CDR3 is made up of 12 amino acids. Trimming left V 4 bases short and J 7 bases short, with 7 bases between. Germline values: CDR1 LGHNA, CDR2 YSLEER. The CDR3 here is CASSLGPEKLFF. Written as DNA, the CDR3 is TGCGCCAGCAGCCTTGGGCCTGAAAAACTGTTTTTT.

The rearrangement joins TRBV18 to TRBJ2-7; D is ambiguous. V was cut by 4 bases and J by 2 bases, with 6 bases left in between. Germline V lookup: CDR1 KGHSH, CDR2 LQKENI. The CDR3 contains 12 residues. The DNA for the CDR3 is TGTGCCAGCTCACGTGACACCTACGAGCAGTACTTC. It codes for CASSRDTYEQYF.

The chain carries TRBV30 and TRBJ2-5; D not certain. Germline CDR1 and CDR2: GTSNPN and SVGIG (reference sequence). This CDR3 has 15 amino acids. With 1 base removed from V and 3 bases from J, the gap between germline ends came to 15 bases. CDR3 in amino acids: CAWSASGQLKETQYF. CDR3 DNA sequence: TGTGCCTGGAGTGCCTCAGGCCAACTTAAAGAGACCCAGTACTTC.

The DNA of the CDR3 is TGTGCCAGCAGCTTAGACACAGGGGACGAGCAGTACTTC. Protein: CASSLDTGDEQYF. This chain connects TRBV7-9 to TRBJ2-7, with TRBD1 identical over 7 bases. Per the germline V gene, CDR1 is SEHNR and CDR2 is FQNEAQ (reference sequence). There are 13 residues in the CDR3. The ends lost 1 base at V and 5 bases at J; junction bases unmatched: 2.

The CDR3 region is CASRRTHSGETQYF. As DNA, the CDR3 is TGCGCCAGCAGGAGGACACACTCGGGAGAGACCCAGTACTTC. The chain couples TRBV10-2 to TRBJ2-5; D is perhaps TRBD1 (5 bases). Per the germline V gene, CDR1 is WSHSY and CDR2 is SAAADI. The length of the CDR3 is 14 residues. V was shortened by 6 bases and J by 4 bases, with 15 bases between the two germline ends.

The V and J genes are TRBV7-9 and TRBJ1-2, with 8 positions matching TRBD1. The CDR3 consists of 14 residues. V dropped 5 bases and J dropped 7; count of bases not matched to a gene: 9. Germline assignment: CDR1 SEHNR and CDR2 FQNEAQ (reference sequence). The CDR3 reads CASSPRQGLAGYTF. The CDR3 coding sequence is TGTGCCAGCAGCCCCCGACAGGGGTTAGCTGGCTACACCTTC.

This CDR3 reads CASSTTGNGYEKLFF. The DNA of the CDR3 is TGTGCCAGCAGTACCACAGGGAACGGGTATGAAAAACTGTTTTTT. This chain links TRBV6-1 with TRBJ1-4; D perhaps matches TRBD1 (6 bases). V was shortened by 5 bases and J by 6 bases, with 16 bases between the two germline ends. Germline assignment: CDR1 MNHNS and CDR2 SASEGT. The CDR3 consists of 15 residues.

The chain couples TRBV11-3 to TRBJ2-7; no clear D gene. V was pared by 2 bases and J by 6 bases, with 11 bases between. Germline V gives CDR1 SGHNT, CDR2 YENEEA. The CDR3 spans 13 residues. The CDR3 reads CASSLIFRIEQYF. In DNA, the CDR3 is TGTGCCAGCAGCTTAATTTTCCGGATCGAGCAGTACTTC.

The J gene is TRBJ1-2, the V gene TRBV9; unclear D gene. The CDR3 loop spans 16 amino acids. V lost 0 bases and J lost 1, with 13 bases in between. Germline V gene lookup returns CDR1 SGDLS and CDR2 YYNGEE. The CDR3: CASSVAPQTLNYGYTF. For the CDR3, the DNA is TGTGCCAGCAGCGTAGCTCCCCAAACCCTTAACTATGGCTACACCTTC.

This chain links TRBV18 with TRBJ1-2; D unclear. CDR3 length equals 11 residues. Germline V gene sequence: CDR1 KGHSH, CDR2 LQKENI. V lost 6 bases, J lost 10 bases, and 12 bases lay in between. CDR3 in amino acids: CASSYSDSYTF. DNA for the CDR3: TGTGCCAGCTCTTACAGTGACTCCTACACCTTC.

Only a few counts were recorded for this clone. This rearrangement joins TRBV4-2 to TRBJ2-3; D ambiguous. Per the germline V gene, CDR1 is LGHNA and CDR2 is YNFKEQ. The CDR3 sequence is 12 residues long. The V end lost 4 bases, the J end lost 3 bases, and 5 bases lay between the germline ends. CDR3 residues: CASSPETDTQYF. The CDR3 DNA reads as TGTGCCAGCAGCCCCGAGACAGATACGCAGTATTTT.

The chain carries TRBV7-2 and TRBJ2-5, with a weak D call TRBD1 (6 bases). The CDR3 spans 14 residues. The germline V and J ends were trimmed by 4 bases and 5 bases, with 14 bases remaining between them. Germline V gene sequence: CDR1 SGHTA, CDR2 FQGNSA. DNA of the CDR3: TGTGCCAGCAGCTGGGACACGGTAGCCGAGACCCAGTACTTC. Its translation: CASSWDTVAETQYF.

This clone has more than one count but fewer than ten. CDR3 sequence: CSAWAALGRQETQYF. In DNA, the CDR3 is TGCAGCGCGTGGGCCGCTTTAGGTCGGCAAGAGACCCAGTACTTC. The chain couples TRBV29-1 to TRBJ2-5, with D unresolved. The CDR3 totals 15 residues. Germline V gene lookup returns CDR1 SQVTM and CDR2 ANQGSEA. V was pared by 7 bases and J by 2 bases, with 20 bases between.

This chain connects TRBV7-6 to TRBJ2-7; 15 positions match TRBD2. The CDR3 is 19 residues long. With 4 bases clipped from V and 0 bases from J, the junction kept 10 bases outside the gene matches. The germline gives CDR1 SGHVS, CDR2 FNYEAQ. CDR3 in amino acids: CASSSAGLAGGPYSYEQYF. In nucleotides, the CDR3 is TGTGCCAGCAGCTCGGCGGGACTAGCGGGAGGTCCCTACTCCTACGAGCAGTACTTC.

The chain employs TRBV5-4 and TRBJ1-1; D is possibly TRBD1 (5 bases). Germline loops: CDR1 SGHNT, CDR2 YYREEE (reference sequence). Trimming cost V 2 bases and J 8 bases, with 13 bases left between them. There are 13 residues in the CDR3. The CDR3 region is CASSFGSNREAFF. Written as DNA, the CDR3 is TGTGCCAGCAGCTTTGGGTCCAACAGGGAAGCTTTCTTT.

The V call is TRBV29-1, the J call TRBJ1-4; 7 nucleotides agree with TRBD1. With 6 bases clipped from V and 3 bases from J, the junction kept 7 bases outside the gene matches. This CDR3 is built from 14 residues. CDR1 is SQVTM, CDR2 ANQGSEA, per germline. CDR3 DNA: TGCAGCGTCACAGGGGACAGATCTAATGAAAAACTGTTTTTT. Encoded protein: CSVTGDRSNEKLFF.

The V and J genes are TRBV18 and TRBJ1-1; D remains unclear. Per germline, CDR1 KGHSH and CDR2 LQKENI. The V gene lost 2 bases and the J gene lost 5 bases, with 9 bases spanning the gap. The CDR3 covers 13 residues. In DNA, the CDR3 is TGTGCCAGCTCACCATTCGACACGACTGAAGCTTTCTTT. Translation gives CASSPFDTTEAFF.

The rearrangement uses TRBV29-1 and TRBJ1-2; D unclear. Trimming left V 4 bases short and J 6 bases short, with 12 bases between. Germline V gene lookup returns CDR1 SQVTM and CDR2 ANQGSEA. CDR3 length: 12 residues. The CDR3 spells CSVGLRHNGYTF. The CDR3 nucleotides read TGCAGCGTTGGGTTACGGCATAATGGCTACACCTTC. Based on the CDR3 plus reference TRBV29-1 and TRBJ1-2, the full variable domain is SAVISQKPSRDICQRGTSLTIQCQVDSQVTMMFWYRQQPGQSLTLIATANQGSEATYESGFVIDKFPISRPNLTFSTLTVSNMSPEDSSIYLCSVGLRHNGYTFGSGTRLTVV.

V is TRBV7-3 and J is TRBJ2-7, with D possibly TRBD1 on 7 matching bases. With 5 bases removed from V and 0 bases from J, the gap between germline ends came to 14 bases. CDR1 and CDR2 from the germline V gene are SGHTA and FQGTGA. The CDR3 is made up of 15 amino acids. The CDR3 DNA is TGTGCCAGCAGCCCCCAGGGGGGTTTCTCCTACGAGCAGTACTTC. Translation: CASSPQGGFSYEQYF.

V is TRBV10-3 and J is TRBJ2-1; 12 bases line up with TRBD2. The CDR3 spans 16 residues. Trimming took 1 base from V and 6 from J; bases not matched to a gene: 4. CDR1 is ENHRY and CDR2 is SYGVKD in the germline V gene. As DNA, the CDR3 is TGTGCCATCAGTGAGTTTCTAGCGGGAGGGGGCAATGAGCAGTTCTTC. As protein: CAISEFLAGGGNEQFF.

The chain employs TRBV5-4 and TRBJ2-7; D ambiguous. Germline values: CDR1 SGHNT, CDR2 YYREEE (reference sequence). Trimming removed 0 bases at V and 3 bases at J, with 13 bases between. The CDR3 runs to 15 residues. The CDR3 here is CASSLGSRSDYEQYF. DNA for the CDR3: TGTGCCAGCAGCTTGGGGTCTCGCTCCGACTACGAGCAGTACTTC.

The chain couples TRBV18 to TRBJ1-2, with a possible D match to TRBD1 (6 bases). The CDR3 runs to 16 residues. Trimming removed 2 bases at V and 8 bases at J, with 21 bases between. Germline-derived CDR1 and CDR2 are KGHSH and LQKENI. CDR3 sequence reads: CASSPGAGDGLWGYTF. The CDR3 DNA reads as TGTGCCAGCTCACCAGGGGCAGGGGACGGACTTTGGGGCTACACCTTC.

This clone occurred once. The V gene is TRBV5-4, the J gene TRBJ2-7; a weak D match, TRBD2 (6 bases). V was clipped by 4 bases and J by 4 bases, with 18 bases between them. Germline V lookup: CDR1 SGHNT, CDR2 YYREEE (reference sequence). This CDR3 contains 15 residues. The CDR3 spells CASSPNGGNAYEQYF. The CDR3 DNA reads TGTGCCAGCAGCCCCAACGGCGGGAACGCTTACGAGCAGTACTTC.

The chain combines TRBV6-4 with TRBJ2-6; the D gene is possibly TRBD2 (6 bases). The CDR3 sequence is 16 residues long. The V gene lost 0 bases and the J gene lost 1 base, with 7 bases spanning the gap. Per germline, CDR1 MRHNA and CDR2 SNTAGT. The CDR3 reads CASSDSLASGANVLTF. The CDR3 DNA reads TGTGCCAGCAGTGACTCCCTAGCGTCTGGGGCCAACGTCCTGACTTTC.

This clone was detected once. The genes are TRBV30 and TRBJ1-5, with 7 bases matching TRBD1. V gave up 3 bases and J gave up 5 bases; unmatched junction bases: 4. This CDR3 is built from 13 residues. Germline assignment: CDR1 GTSNPN and CDR2 SVGIG (reference sequence). The CDR3 DNA follows: TGTGCCTGGAGCGACAGGGCCGATCAGCCCCAGCATTTT. This encodes CAWSDRADQPQHF. The full variable domain, completed using reference TRBV30 and TRBJ1-5, is SQTIHQWPATLVQPVGSPLSLECTVEGTSNPNLYWYRQAAGRGLQLLFYSVGIGQISSEVPQNLSASRPQDRQFILSSKKLLLSDSGFYLCAWSDRADQPQHFGDGTRLSIL.